This TCR beta chain was obtained from a study of T cell responses to AZD1222 COVID-19 vaccine. At the level of the study: Some second doses came at about 4 weeks and others at about 12 weeks; these were pooled. Notes on the study in general: Distributed over spike, vaccine-associated CD4 TCRs predominated at 160-218 and 743-854. White British ancestry dominated among donors, who included more females, and clonal diversity was possibly underestimated. The reported proportion of spike-specific TCRs targeting unmutated variant regions was nearly half.

This clone appeared once. The antigen remains unidentified. CDR1 is SGHTA, CDR2 FQGNSA, per germline. The CDR3 covers 15 residues. The junction had 11 bases not matched to a gene; V was cut back by 2 bases and J by 8 bases. Assay: immunoSEQ multiplex PCR; the TCRdb copy retains only in-frame clones and omits some. Of roughly 130,000 clones in the sample, 70% to 90% are singletons; the top ten hold 5.5%. The chain combines TRBV7-2 with TRBJ1-2; 7 bases match TRBD1. The sample consisted of peripheral blood, taken on day 0 of AZD1222 vaccination. This sequence originates from an adult in good health. The CDR3 protein is CASSLRGQSGTGYTF. In nucleotides, the CDR3 is TGTGCCAGCAGCTTAAGGGGGCAGTCAGGGACCGGCTACACCTTC. Complete variable domain (other parts from reference TRBV7-2 and TRBJ1-2): GAGVSQSPSNKVTEKGKDVELRCDPISGHTALYWYRQSLGQGLEFLIYFQGNSAPDKSGLPSDRFSAERTGGSVSTLTIQRTQQEDSAVYLCASSLRGQSGTGYTFGSGTRLTVV.